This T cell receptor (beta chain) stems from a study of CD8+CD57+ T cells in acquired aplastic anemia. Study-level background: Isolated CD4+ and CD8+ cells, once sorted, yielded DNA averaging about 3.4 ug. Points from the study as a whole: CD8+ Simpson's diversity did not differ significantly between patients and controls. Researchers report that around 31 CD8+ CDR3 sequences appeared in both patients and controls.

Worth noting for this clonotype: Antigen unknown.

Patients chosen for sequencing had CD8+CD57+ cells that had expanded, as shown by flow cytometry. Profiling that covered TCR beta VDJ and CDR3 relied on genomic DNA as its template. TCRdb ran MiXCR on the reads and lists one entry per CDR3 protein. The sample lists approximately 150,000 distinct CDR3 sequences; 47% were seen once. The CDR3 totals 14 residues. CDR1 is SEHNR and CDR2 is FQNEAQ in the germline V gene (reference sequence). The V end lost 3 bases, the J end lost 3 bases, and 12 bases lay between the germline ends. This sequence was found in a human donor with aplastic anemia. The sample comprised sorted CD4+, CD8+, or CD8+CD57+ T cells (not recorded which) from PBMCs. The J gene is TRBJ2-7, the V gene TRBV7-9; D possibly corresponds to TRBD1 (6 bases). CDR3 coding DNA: TGTGCCAGCAGCTTGACAGGCCGGGGCTACGAGCAGTACTTC. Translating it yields CASSLTGRGYEQYF.